This T cell receptor beta chain was recovered during a study of T cells after yellow fever vaccination. Study results and caveats: Relatively few clonotypes were ones that appeared in both CD4 and CD8 compartments.

V lost 1 base and J 7 bases, leaving 4 bases between the germline ends. Per the germline V gene, CDR1 is MNHEY and CDR2 is SVGAGI. This CDR3 is 11 amino acids long. This clonotype was recorded many times. No antigen is known for it. TCRdb used MiXCR to reprocess the 5' RACE reads, holding one entry per CDR3 protein. The profile shows about 400,000 distinct CDR3 sequences, more than 5.5% of them singletons. J is TRBJ2-5 and V is TRBV6-5; no definite D call. Sequenced here: PBMCs, sampled 5 days after the yellow fever booster vaccination. The receptor's source is a man aged 25 to 40 who received the YFV17D yellow fever vaccine. The CDR3 DNA reads TGTGCCAGCAGTTACTTGGGGACCCAGTACTTC. It yields the protein CASSYLGTQYF.